Listed below are T cell receptor beta chains from one sample, sequenced in a study of blood T cell repertoires in COVID-19. Data came from immunoSEQ multiplex PCR; TCRdb stores just in-frame clones and leaves some out. The table records approximately 290,000 clones, around nine tenths of them present only once. The sequencing input was peripheral blood. The receptors stem from a woman in her sixties or seventies with acute or convalescent COVID-19. CDR3s include the opening cysteine and the closing phenylalanine or tryptophan. A D gene is named only where the DNA matches it firmly. A row's size may be missing; if present it is once, few, many or a size class.

d_call,v_call,j_call,clone_size,cdr3_aa,cdr3_nt
TRBD1,TRBV5-1,TRBJ1-2,-,CASSPRQGNLQYYGYTF,TGCGCCAGCAGCCCTCGACAGGGGAACCTCCAATACTATGGCTACACCTTC
-,TRBV24-1,TRBJ1-2,-,CATSDPGSGLGGYTF,TGTGCCACCAGTGATCCGGGGTCGGGACTCGGCGGCTACACCTTC
-,TRBV6-5,TRBJ2-5,-,CASSYSTSSETQYF,TGTGCCAGCAGTTACTCGACTAGTTCGGAGACCCAGTACTTC
TRBD1,TRBV7-2,TRBJ1-6,-,CASSTVPRGARSPLHF,TGTGCCAGCAGCACGGTCCCCAGGGGGGCTCGCTCACCCCTCCACTTT
TRBD1,TRBV7-3,TRBJ2-2,-,CASSPGQGPNTGELFF,TGTGCCAGCAGCCCGGGACAGGGGCCGAACACCGGGGAGCTGTTTTTT
-,TRBV5-6,TRBJ1-4,-,CASSPDRTGIPLTNEKLFF,TGTGCCAGCAGCCCGGATCGAACAGGGATACCCTTAACTAATGAAAAACTGTTTTTT
-,TRBV12-3/TRBV12-4,TRBJ1-1,once,CASSLQVYTEAFF,TGTGCCAGCAGCCTACAGGTGTACACTGAAGCTTTCTTT
-,TRBV24-1,TRBJ2-2,-,CATSVRIGQGTGELFF,TGTGCCACCAGTGTCCGAATAGGGCAGGGCACCGGGGAGCTGTTTTTT
TRBD2,TRBV19,TRBJ2-1,-,CASSIASGSLRGYNEQFF,TGTGCCAGTAGTATAGCTAGCGGGTCCCTTCGGGGCTACAATGAGCAGTTCTTC
-,TRBV7-2,TRBJ1-1,-,CASSPQGGAAFF,TGTGCCAGCAGCCCCCAGGGAGGAGCAGCTTTCTTT
-,TRBV4-1,TRBJ1-3,-,CASSQRDSSSSGNTIYF,TGCGCCAGCAGCCAAAGAGACAGCTCCAGCTCTGGAAACACCATATATTTT
TRBD2,TRBV11-2,TRBJ2-1,-,CASSLRLAGVYNEQFF,TGTGCCAGCAGCTTAAGGCTAGCGGGAGTCTACAATGAGCAGTTCTTC
TRBD2,TRBV6-5,TRBJ2-2,-,CASRAGGTGELFF,TGTGCCTCCAGGGCCGGGGGGACCGGGGAGCTGTTTTTT
TRBD1,TRBV7-9,TRBJ1-6,few,CASSLHRGRGSPLHF,TGTGCCAGCAGCTTACACAGGGGCAGAGGTTCACCCCTCCACTTT
-,TRBV7-9,TRBJ2-2,-,CASSLTRTGELFF,TGTGCCAGCAGCCTGACTAGAACCGGGGAGCTGTTTTTT
-,TRBV6-5,TRBJ2-7,-,CASSYSRGGTYEQYF,TGTGCCAGCAGTTACTCACGGGGTGGGACCTACGAGCAGTACTTC